These T cell receptor beta chains were read from a single sample in a study of CD8+ T cells in alopecia areata. Assay used: immunoSEQ multiplex PCR; TCRdb lists only in-frame clones, some missing. The data contain some 180,000 clones, 40% to 65% of them singletons. Specimen: CD8+ T cells sorted from blood, collected at week 24, from a patient treated with tofacitinib. The receptors here all came from a human donor with alopecia areata. CDR3s include the opening cysteine and the closing phenylalanine or tryptophan. The D gene is left open where the match is weak. Expanded clones are given a class, and other clones once, few, many or no size at all.

clone_size j_call v_call d_call cdr3_aa cdr3_nt
- TRBJ1-2 TRBV6-6 TRBD1 CASSYWDRAGGYTF TGTGCCAGCAGTTACTGGGACAGGGCTGGCGGCTACACCTTC
- TRBJ1-2 TRBV6-5 TRBD1 CASSYGPGQGADGYTF TGTGCCAGCAGTTACGGTCCGGGACAGGGGGCGGATGGCTACACCTTC
- TRBJ1-6 TRBV10-3 - CAISELWGSPLHF TGTGCCATCAGTGAGTTATGGGGGTCACCCCTCCACTTT
- TRBJ1-5 TRBV19 - CASSLGDSNQPQHF TGTGCCAGTAGTCTGGGGGATAGCAATCAGCCCCAGCATTTT
- TRBJ2-3 TRBV29-1 - CSVEGDATDTQYF TGCAGCGTTGAAGGAGATGCGACAGATACGCAGTATTTT
- TRBJ1-4 TRBV4-3 - CASSPTDTKAVEKLFF TGCGCCAGCAGCCCTACTGACACGAAGGCAGTAGAAAAACTGTTTTTT
- TRBJ2-2 TRBV7-6 - CASSPSVVYTGELFF TGTGCCAGCAGCCCGTCGGTGGTGTACACCGGGGAGCTGTTTTTT
- TRBJ2-1 TRBV11-2 TRBD2 CASSFLAGGNYNEQFF TGTGCCAGCAGCTTTCTAGCGGGGGGGAACTACAATGAGCAGTTCTTC
few TRBJ1-1 TRBV30 - CAWKEQDNTEAFF TGTGCCTGGAAAGAACAGGATAACACTGAAGCTTTCTTT
- TRBJ1-4 TRBV9 TRBD1 CASSEQGAGEKLFF TGTGCCAGCAGCGAACAGGGGGCTGGTGAAAAACTGTTTTTT
- TRBJ1-4 TRBV25-1 - CASSHMEKLFF TGTGCCAGCAGCCACATGGAAAAACTGTTTTTT
- TRBJ2-7 TRBV2 - CASRDSSYEQYF TGTGCCAGCAGGGACTCTTCCTACGAGCAGTACTTC
- TRBJ2-5 TRBV7-8 TRBD2 CASSLTRLAGLSRGQETQYF TGTGCCAGCAGCCTGACGCGACTAGCGGGGCTCTCAAGGGGCCAAGAGACCCAGTACTTC
- TRBJ2-2 TRBV30 - CAWAGAGGTGELFF TGTGCCTGGGCGGGCGCCGGAGGCACCGGGGAGCTGTTTTTT
- TRBJ1-1 TRBV7-2 - CASSITGPGTEAFF TGTGCCAGCAGCATAACAGGTCCTGGAACTGAAGCTTTCTTT
- TRBJ2-7 TRBV15 - CATSSGQSYEQYF TGTGCCACCAGCAGCGGACAGTCATACGAGCAGTACTTC
- TRBJ1-2 TRBV19 - CASRITLDRNYGYTF TGTGCCAGCCGTATAACCCTCGACAGGAACTATGGCTACACCTTC
- TRBJ2-7 TRBV7-9 - CASSFNYYEQYF TGTGCCAGCAGCTTTAACTACTACGAGCAGTACTTC
- TRBJ2-1 TRBV4-3 - CASSHRASANEQFF TGCGCCAGCAGCCACCGGGCAAGCGCCAATGAGCAGTTCTTC
- TRBJ2-1 TRBV7-8 - CASSSSRSSYNEQFF TGTGCCAGCAGCTCATCACGGAGCTCCTACAATGAGCAGTTCTTC
- TRBJ2-1 TRBV4-3 TRBD1 CASSLSDRGYNEQFF TGCGCCAGCAGCCTTTCAGACAGGGGGTACAATGAGCAGTTCTTC
- TRBJ2-7 TRBV5-6 - CASSLGAVYEQYF TGTGCCAGCAGCTTGGGGGCAGTTTACGAGCAGTACTTC
- TRBJ1-1 TRBV19 - CASSMRGTPEAFF TGTGCCAGTAGTATGAGGGGGACCCCTGAAGCTTTCTTT
few TRBJ2-2 TRBV7-2 - CASSGWGAEANTGELFF TGTGCCAGCAGCGGATGGGGGGCAGAAGCGAACACCGGGGAGCTGTTTTTT
- TRBJ2-7 TRBV10-3 TRBD1 CAIGQGYYEQYF TGTGCCATAGGACAGGGGTATTACGAGCAGTACTTC
- TRBJ2-1 TRBV7-3 TRBD1 CASSKGQTGNEQFF TGTGCCAGCAGCAAGGGACAGACCGGCAATGAGCAGTTCTTC
- TRBJ1-2 TRBV7-2 - CASSLGGANYGYTF TGTGCCAGCAGCTTAGGGGGGGCGAACTATGGCTACACCTTC
- TRBJ2-1 TRBV19 TRBD2 CASDTSGGAVDEQFF TGTGCCAGCGATACTAGCGGGGGGGCGGTAGATGAGCAGTTCTTC
few TRBJ1-1 TRBV29-1 - CSVDGQLGGRGPEAFF TGCAGCGTTGATGGTCAGCTCGGGGGTCGAGGGCCTGAAGCTTTCTTT
- TRBJ2-4 TRBV4-1 TRBD1 CASSPSPGTGLDIQYF TGCGCCAGCAGTCCAAGCCCCGGGACAGGGCTGGACATTCAGTACTTC
- TRBJ2-3 TRBV27 TRBD2 CASSSPQRGSTDTQYF TGTGCCAGCAGTAGCCCGCAGCGGGGAAGCACAGATACGCAGTATTTT
- TRBJ2-5 TRBV25-1 - CASSESSRGRTQETQYF TGTGCCAGCAGTGAATCGAGCCGGGGCAGAACCCAAGAGACCCAGTACTTC
- TRBJ2-7 TRBV29-1 - CSVEGLSSYEQYF TGCAGCGTTGAAGGTCTGAGCTCCTACGAGCAGTACTTC
- TRBJ2-3 TRBV4-2 TRBD2 CASSPQWRQAGHTDTQYF TGTGCCAGCAGCCCTCAGTGGCGGCAAGCGGGGCACACAGATACGCAGTATTTT
few TRBJ2-3 TRBV6-6 - CASSFGGSDTQYF TGTGCCAGCAGTTTTGGGGGTAGCGATACGCAGTATTTT
- TRBJ2-3 TRBV13 - CASSPRTDTQYF TGTGCCAGCAGCCCCCGCACAGATACGCAGTATTTT
few TRBJ1-2 TRBV29-1 - CSVRTNYGYTF TGCAGCGTTAGGACTAACTATGGCTACACCTTC
- TRBJ2-1 TRBV7-8 TRBD1 CASSSTGGNEQFF TGTGCCAGCAGCTCAACAGGGGGGAATGAGCAGTTCTTC
- TRBJ2-3 TRBV19 - CASSSGGTQYF TGTGCCAGTAGTTCCGGGGGCACGCAGTATTTT
few TRBJ2-3 TRBV6-4 - CASSDYVGGPDTQYF TGTGCCAGCAGTGACTACGTGGGGGGCCCAGATACGCAGTATTTT
- TRBJ2-2 TRBV10-2 - CAGILDTGELFF TGCGCCGGGATTCTCGACACCGGGGAGCTGTTTTTT
- TRBJ1-1 TRBV27 - CASSLRRNTEAFF TGTGCCAGCAGCCTCCGGAGGAACACTGAAGCTTTCTTT
- TRBJ2-1 TRBV13 - CASRDRSSYNEQFF TGTGCCAGCCGCGACCGTAGCTCCTACAATGAGCAGTTCTTC
- TRBJ2-7 TRBV5-1 - CASSLVRATYEQYF TGCGCCAGCAGCTTGGTTAGGGCAACCTACGAGCAGTACTTC
- TRBJ1-2 TRBV30 - CAWNEGGYYGYTF TGTGCCTGGAACGAGGGGGGCTACTATGGCTACACCTTC
few TRBJ2-1 TRBV6-5 - CASSDSSLYNEQFF TGTGCCAGCAGCGACAGTTCCCTTTACAATGAGCAGTTCTTC
few TRBJ2-3 TRBV28 - CASSSVRGEMGDTQYF TGTGCCAGCAGTTCGGTGCGGGGAGAGATGGGCGATACGCAGTATTTT
- TRBJ1-2 TRBV11-2 TRBD1 CASSIGTVRGYTF TGTGCCAGCAGCATAGGGACAGTTCGTGGCTACACCTTC